Below, one T cell receptor beta chain is given with its context. Its antigen remains unknown. A library of TCRbeta sequences, prepared with unique molecular identifiers, was generated. TCRdb analysed the PCR reads with MiXCR anew, one entry per CDR3 protein. Of about 980,000 distinct CDR3 sequences detected, under 30% appear once; the ten largest clones hold more than 25%. V lost 0 bases and J 5 bases, leaving 8 bases between the germline ends. The CDR3 has 13 amino acids. Germline V CDR1 and CDR2: LNHNV, YYDKDF (reference sequence). The record originates from a study of T-cell reconstitution after alpha-beta-depleted transplantation in children. Regarding the study as a whole: After transplant, high TCRbeta diversity at day 60 in some patients arose from surviving recipient T cells and thymic progenitors. The main origin of T-cell counts and diversity one year after transplant was newly produced T cells. At around two months after transplant, the alpha-beta T cells were reportedly derived from several hundred expanded clones that came from non-depleted graft cells.

This clonotype originated in a boy younger than two who had a stem cell transplant for SCID, so the T cells may come from the graft donor. The J gene is TRBJ2-7, the V gene TRBV15, with D uncertain. Sequences were derived from PBMCs, mostly from graft donor cells, sampled 360 days after TCRalphabeta/CD19-depleted stem cell transplant. This chain's CDR3 is CATSRDAADEQYF. In DNA, the CDR3 is TGTGCCACCAGCAGAGATGCTGCCGACGAGCAGTACTTC.